A selection of T cell receptor beta chains follows, all from one sample in a study of brain metastases from non-small cell lung cancer. Produced via immunoSEQ multiplex PCR; TCRdb's table is partial and in-frame only. The sample includes about 1,400 clones, roughly 80% of them seen just once. The sequenced sample consisted of tumor-adjacent normal tissue. The receptors originated from a donor over 35 with non-small cell lung cancer. Each CDR3 is given with its conserved first and last residue. A D gene is named only where the DNA matches it firmly.

TRBJ2-7 | . | TRBV7-8 | CASSLDPGVAYEQYF
TRBJ1-1 | . | TRBV6-2/TRBV6-3 | CASSYGKMNTEAFF
TRBJ2-2 | TRBD1 | TRBV4-3 | CASSQGTATNTGELFF
TRBJ2-2 | TRBD1 | TRBV28 | CASSSTGNPMNTGELFF
TRBJ1-2 | . | TRBV29-1 | CSVEPAGNYGYTF
TRBJ1-1 | . | TRBV20-1 | CSASFTIQGPEAFF
TRBJ1-1 | . | TRBV6-6 | CASRGNANTEAFF
TRBJ2-5 | . | TRBV2 | CASSNTGEGQYF
TRBJ1-2 | . | TRBV5-1 | CASSTDSLVNYGYTF
TRBJ2-7 | TRBD1 | TRBV7-9 | CASSLAGGQGVVSSYEQYF
TRBJ2-7 | . | TRBV6-1 | CASSEQIYEQYF
TRBJ2-2 | . | TRBV7-2 | CASSLSRTEMNTGELFF
TRBJ1-2 | . | TRBV2 | CASTTRRGVESGYTF
TRBJ2-2 | . | TRBV9 | CASSVDVGELFF
TRBJ2-2 | . | TRBV5-1 | CASSLERVPGELFF
TRBJ2-3 | . | TRBV7-2 | CASSLQGASTDTQYF
TRBJ2-7 | . | TRBV27 | CASVAGMGIGEQYF
TRBJ2-3 | TRBD1 | TRBV5-6 | CASSSGQGTHTDTQYF
TRBJ1-1 | TRBD1 | TRBV29-1 | CSVEVLTGYSEAFF
TRBJ2-7 | TRBD1 | TRBV18 | CASSLGDSYEQYF
TRBJ1-1 | . | TRBV6-1 | CASSEATDSRRAFF
TRBJ1-4 | . | TRBV4-2 | CASSQDPQGSTTNEKLFF
TRBJ2-7 | . | TRBV27 | CASRTAWEQYF
TRBJ1-1 | . | TRBV18 | CASSTPQGTDTEAFFKGTDTEAFF
TRBJ1-2 | . | TRBV7-2 | CASSLTGPHPYTF
TRBJ1-6 | . | TRBV7-2 | CASSPSPVSYNSPLHF
TRBJ1-1 | . | TRBV4-1 | CASSQDRRGGTEAFF
TRBJ2-1 | . | TRBV6-9 | CASSKNRDADNEQFF
TRBJ1-4 | . | TRBV4-1 | CASSLATRGLEKLFF
TRBJ2-5 | TRBD1 | TRBV19 | CASRTGETQYF
TRBJ2-7 | . | TRBV7-9 | CASLGEQGTSYEQYF
TRBJ2-7 | . | TRBV13 | CASSLTQGGGSEQYF
TRBJ2-7 | . | TRBV5-8 | CASSLGKTYEQYF
TRBJ1-5 | . | TRBV3-1/TRBV3-2 | CASSLGPGLGQPQHF
TRBJ2-3 | TRBD1 | TRBV28 | CASSADRGSADTQYF
TRBJ1-2 | . | TRBV28 | CASTDGIGGYTF
TRBJ1-3 | . | TRBV7-9 | CANRGSGNTIYF
TRBJ2-7 | TRBD2 | TRBV24-1 | CATSVGREPYEQYF
TRBJ1-2 | . | TRBV1 | CTSSDCSLCDYGYTF
TRBJ2-6 | . | TRBV5-6 | CASSFPGSGANVLTF
TRBJ1-1 | . | TRBV7-8 | CASSFGQMNTEAFF
TRBJ1-1 | . | TRBV6-2/TRBV6-3 | CASSSIGGRNTEAFF
TRBJ1-5 | . | TRBV25-1 | CASSEWGDQPQHF
TRBJ2-1 | TRBD2 | TRBV3-1/TRBV3-2 | CASSSPGLGYNEQFF
TRBJ2-7 | . | TRBV9 | CASSAGPSYEQYF
TRBJ1-1 | . | TRBV13 | CASSLEGMNTEAFF
TRBJ2-7 | . | TRBV19 | CASSASISYEQYF
TRBJ1-1 | TRBD1 | TRBV27 | CASSPTGTDEAFF
TRBJ2-3 | . | TRBV5-6 | CASSLAISTDTQYF
TRBJ2-7 | TRBD1 | TRBV29-1 | CSVGTRDRGTKYF
TRBJ1-2 | . | TRBV19 | CASSIMAGGYGYTF
TRBJ1-1 | . | TRBV30 | CAWHPGHQNTEAFF
TRBJ2-2 | TRBD1 | TRBV4-3 | CASSQGTATNIGELFF